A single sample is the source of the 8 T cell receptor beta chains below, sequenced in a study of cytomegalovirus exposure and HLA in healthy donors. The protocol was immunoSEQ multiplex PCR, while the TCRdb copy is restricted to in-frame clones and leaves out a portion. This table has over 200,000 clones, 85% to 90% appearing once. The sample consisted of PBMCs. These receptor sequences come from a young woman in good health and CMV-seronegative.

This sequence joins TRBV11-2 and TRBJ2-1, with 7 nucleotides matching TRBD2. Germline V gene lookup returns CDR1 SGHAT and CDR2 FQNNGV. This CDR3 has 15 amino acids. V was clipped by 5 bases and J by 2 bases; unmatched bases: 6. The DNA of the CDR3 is TGTGCCAGCAGCGGGGGGGGTACTACCTACAATGAGCAGTTCTTC. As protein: CASSGGGTTYNEQFF.

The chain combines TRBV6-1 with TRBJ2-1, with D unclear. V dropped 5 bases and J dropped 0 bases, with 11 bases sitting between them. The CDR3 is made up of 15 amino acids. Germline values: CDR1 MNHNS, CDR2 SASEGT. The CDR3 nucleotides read TGTGCCAGCAGTCCCGGCCCTAGCTCCTACAATGAGCAGTTCTTC. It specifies CASSPGPSSYNEQFF.

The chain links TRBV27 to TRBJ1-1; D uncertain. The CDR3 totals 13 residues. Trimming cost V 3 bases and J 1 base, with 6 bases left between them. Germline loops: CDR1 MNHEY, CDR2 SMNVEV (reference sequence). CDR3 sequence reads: CASSFERNTEAFF. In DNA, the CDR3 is TGTGCCAGCAGTTTTGAGAGGAACACTGAAGCTTTCTTT.

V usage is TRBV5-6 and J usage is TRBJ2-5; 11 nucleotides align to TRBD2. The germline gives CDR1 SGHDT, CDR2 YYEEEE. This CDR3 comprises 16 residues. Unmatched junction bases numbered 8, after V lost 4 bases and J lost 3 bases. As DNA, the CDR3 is TGTGCCAGCAGCATAAACGGACTAGCGGGCAAAGAGACCCAGTACTTC. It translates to CASSINGLAGKETQYF.

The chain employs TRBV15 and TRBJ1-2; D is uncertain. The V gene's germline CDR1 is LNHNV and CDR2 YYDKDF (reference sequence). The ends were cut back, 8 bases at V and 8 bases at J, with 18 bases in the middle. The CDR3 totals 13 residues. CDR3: CATRPTASEGYTF. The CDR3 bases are TGTGCCACCCGGCCTACAGCCTCTGAGGGCTACACCTTC.

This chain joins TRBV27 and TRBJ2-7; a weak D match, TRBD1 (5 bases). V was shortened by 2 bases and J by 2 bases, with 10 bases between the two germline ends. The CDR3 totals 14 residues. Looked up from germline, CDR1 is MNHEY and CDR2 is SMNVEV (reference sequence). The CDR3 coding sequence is TGTGCCAGCAGTTTACAAGGGGTTGCCTACGAGCAGTACTTC. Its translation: CASSLQGVAYEQYF.

In DNA form, the CDR3 reads TGTGCCAGCAGTTTACGGTTTAAAGATACGCAGTATTTT. Protein sequence: CASSLRFKDTQYF. This sequence joins TRBV27 and TRBJ2-3, with D uncertain. Trimming took off 2 bases at V and 5 bases at J, with 8 bases between the two ends. Per germline, CDR1 MNHEY and CDR2 SMNVEV (reference sequence). This CDR3 contains 13 residues.

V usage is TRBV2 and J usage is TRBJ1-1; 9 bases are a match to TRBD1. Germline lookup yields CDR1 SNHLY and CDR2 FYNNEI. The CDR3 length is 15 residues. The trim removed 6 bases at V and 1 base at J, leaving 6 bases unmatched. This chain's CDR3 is CASSPTDRGNTEAFF. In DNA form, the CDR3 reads TGTGCCAGCAGCCCGACGGACAGGGGGAACACTGAAGCTTTCTTT.